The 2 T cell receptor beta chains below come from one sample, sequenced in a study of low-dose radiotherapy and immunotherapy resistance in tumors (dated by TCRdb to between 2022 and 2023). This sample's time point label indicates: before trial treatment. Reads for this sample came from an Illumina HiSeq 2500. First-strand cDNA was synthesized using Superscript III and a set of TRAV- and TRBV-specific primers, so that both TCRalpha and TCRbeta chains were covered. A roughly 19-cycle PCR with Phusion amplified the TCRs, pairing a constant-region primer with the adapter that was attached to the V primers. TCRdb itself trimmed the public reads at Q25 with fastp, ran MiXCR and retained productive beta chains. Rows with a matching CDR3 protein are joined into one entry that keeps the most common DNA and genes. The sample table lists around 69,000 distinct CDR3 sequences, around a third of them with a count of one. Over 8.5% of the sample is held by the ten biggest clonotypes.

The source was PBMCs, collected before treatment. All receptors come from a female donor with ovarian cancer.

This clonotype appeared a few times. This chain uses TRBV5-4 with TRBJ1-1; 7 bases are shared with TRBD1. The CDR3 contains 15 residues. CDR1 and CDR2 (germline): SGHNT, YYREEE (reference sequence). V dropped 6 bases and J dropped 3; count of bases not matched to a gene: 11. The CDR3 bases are TGTGCCAGCACCGATGCAGGACAGGCCTACACTGAAGCTTTCTTT. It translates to CASTDAGQAYTEAFF.

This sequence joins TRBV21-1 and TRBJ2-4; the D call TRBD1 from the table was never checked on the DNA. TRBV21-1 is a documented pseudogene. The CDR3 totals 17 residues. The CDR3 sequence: CASSRPTGRSVKNIQYF. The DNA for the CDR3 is TGTGCCAGCAGCAGACCGACAGGGAGATCGGTCAAAAACATTCAGTACTTC.